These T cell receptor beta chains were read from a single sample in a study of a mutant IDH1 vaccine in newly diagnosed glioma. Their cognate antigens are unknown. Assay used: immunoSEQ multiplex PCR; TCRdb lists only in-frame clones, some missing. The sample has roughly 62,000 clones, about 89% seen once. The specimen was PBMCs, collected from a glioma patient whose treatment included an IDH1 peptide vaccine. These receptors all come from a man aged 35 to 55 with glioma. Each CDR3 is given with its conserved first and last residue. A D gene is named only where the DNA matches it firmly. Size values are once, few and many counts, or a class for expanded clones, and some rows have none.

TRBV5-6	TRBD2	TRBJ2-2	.	CASSLPALAGVSDPGELFF	TGTGCCAGCAGCCTCCCCGCACTAGCGGGAGTCTCCGACCCCGGGGAGCTGTTTTTT
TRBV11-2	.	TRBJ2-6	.	CASSLRVSGANVLTF	TGTGCCAGCAGCCTCCGGGTCTCTGGGGCCAACGTCCTGACTTTC
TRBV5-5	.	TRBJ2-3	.	CASSRFPGLLTTDTQYF	TGTGCCAGCAGTCGTTTCCCGGGTCTCCTCACAACAGATACGCAGTATTTT
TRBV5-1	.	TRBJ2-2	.	CASSLDTGYTGELFF	TGCGCCAGCAGCTTGGATACAGGGTACACCGGGGAGCTGTTTTTT
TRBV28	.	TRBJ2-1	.	CASSLGGSPTYNEQFF	TGTGCCAGCAGTTTAGGAGGCAGTCCGACCTACAATGAGCAGTTCTTC
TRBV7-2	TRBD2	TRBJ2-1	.	CASSETSGVYNEQFF	TGTGCCAGCAGCGAGACTAGCGGAGTCTACAATGAGCAGTTCTTC
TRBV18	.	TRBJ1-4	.	CASSPDGGEKLFF	TGTGCCAGCTCACCCGACGGGGGTGAAAAACTGTTTTTT
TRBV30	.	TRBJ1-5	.	CAWRDGNQPQHF	TGTGCCTGGAGGGATGGGAATCAGCCCCAGCATTTT
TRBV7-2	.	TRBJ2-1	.	CASSLTAGRSYNEQFF	TGTGCCAGCAGCTTAACGGCGGGACGGTCCTACAATGAGCAGTTCTTC
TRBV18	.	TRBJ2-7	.	CASSPQQGYEQYF	TGTGCCAGCTCACCACAACAGGGCTACGAGCAGTACTTC
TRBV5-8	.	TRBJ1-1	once	CASSSLWGTPMNTEAFF	TGTGCCAGCAGCTCTCTATGGGGGACCCCTATGAACACTGAAGCTTTCTTT
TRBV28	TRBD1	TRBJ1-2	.	CATVGQNYGYTF	TGTGCCACCGTGGGACAGAACTATGGCTACACCTTC
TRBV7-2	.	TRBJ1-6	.	CASSPNGSGGNSPLHF	TGTGCCAGCAGCCCGAATGGGTCGGGTGGGAATTCACCCCTCCACTTT
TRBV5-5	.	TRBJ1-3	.	CASSTLGSVGNTIYF	TGTGCCAGCTCTACACTAGGGTCGGTTGGAAACACCATATATTTT